One and the same sample provided the 15 T cell receptor beta chains below, sequenced in a study of T cell responses to AZD1222 COVID-19 vaccine. Using immunoSEQ multiplex PCR, the repertoire was profiled, and TCRdb retains in-frame clones only, with some absent. The profile covers under 20,000 clones, with roughly 80% appearing a single time and around 16% taken by the ten largest. The sample was peripheral blood, taken 28 days after the second AZD1222 dose. Receptor source: an adult who received the AZD1222 COVID-19 vaccine.

The chain carries TRBV7-9 and TRBJ2-7; TRBD2 matches at 9 bases. The V segment lost 2 bases and the J segment 3 bases; nucleotides outside the gene matches: 11. Per germline, CDR1 SEHNR and CDR2 FQNEAQ (reference sequence). The CDR3 has 17 residues. The DNA of the CDR3 is TGTGCCAGCAGCTTAACAAAGACTAGCGGTTATGGCTACGAGCAGTACTTC. It translates to CASSLTKTSGYGYEQYF.

The rearrangement joins TRBV19 to TRBJ1-1, with 8 bases that match TRBD1. Germline values: CDR1 LNHDA, CDR2 SQIVND (reference sequence). Trimming at V came to 3 bases and at J to 2 bases, leaving 5 bases not matched to a gene. CDR3 length equals 15 residues. DNA for the CDR3: TGTGCCAGTAGTATGCCAGGACAGGGAAACACTGAAGCTTTCTTT. It specifies CASSMPGQGNTEAFF.

This clone was observed a single time. The V call is TRBV6-4, the J call TRBJ2-2; D perhaps matches TRBD2 (6 bases). Germline V gives CDR1 MRHNA, CDR2 SNTAGT. Trimming stripped 0 bases from V and 5 bases from J, with 7 bases between. The CDR3 is made up of 14 amino acids. The CDR3, as DNA: TGTGCCAGCAGTGACTCTGGGGGGACCGGGGAGCTGTTTTTT. This sequence encodes CASSDSGGTGELFF.

In nucleotides, the CDR3 is TGTGCCACCAGTGGGTTCGACTCCTACGAGCAGTACTTC. This codes for CATSGFDSYEQYF. The chain is built from TRBV24-1 and TRBJ2-7; D uncertain. V lost 5 bases to trimming and J lost 0 bases, with 7 bases between them. This CDR3 is 13 amino acids long. Germline CDR1 is KGHDR and CDR2 is SFDVKD.

V is TRBV12-5 and J is TRBJ1-5; the D is unclear. The germline V gene encodes CDR1 LGHNT and CDR2 FRNRAP. Trimming stripped 5 bases from V and 0 bases from J, with 8 bases between. The CDR3 consists of 14 residues. DNA for the CDR3: TGTGCTAGTGGTCCTGACACTAGCAATCAGCCCCAGCATTTT. Translating gives CASGPDTSNQPQHF.

The chain recombines TRBV28 with TRBJ2-1, with D possibly called TRBD1 or TRBD2 (5 bases each). This CDR3 contains 16 residues. Trimming removed 1 base at V and 0 bases at J, with 10 bases between. Germline V lookup: CDR1 MDHEN, CDR2 SYDVKM. The CDR3 sequence is CASSLSGRSSYNEQFF. DNA of the CDR3: TGTGCCAGCAGTTTATCGGGGCGGAGCTCCTACAATGAGCAGTTCTTC.

The rearrangement links TRBV4-1 to TRBJ2-7, with 10 bases identical to TRBD1. CDR3 length equals 16 residues. Unmatched junction bases numbered 13, after V lost 4 bases and J lost 7 bases. Germline CDR1 reads MGHRA; CDR2 reads YSYEKL. CDR3 protein: CASSPRPGQGQREQYF. The CDR3 DNA sequence: TGCGCCAGCAGCCCCCGACCGGGACAGGGGCAGCGGGAGCAGTACTTC.

The CDR3 region has the DNA TGTGCCAGCAGCCAAGGAACTGGGCTGGGCGATTCACCCCTCCACTTT. Amino acid sequence: CASSQGTGLGDSPLHF. The rearrangement links TRBV3-1 (or the pseudogene TRBV3-2) to TRBJ1-6; D remains ambiguous. The V end was cut by 1 base, the J end by 8 bases, with 15 bases between. The length of the CDR3 is 16 residues. CDR1 is LGHDT and CDR2 is YNNKEL in the germline V gene (reference sequence).

The chain joins TRBV5-1 to TRBJ2-2; TRBD2 might be the D (5 bases). V lost 6 bases and J 1 base, leaving 10 bases between the germline ends. This CDR3 has 14 residues. Germline-derived CDR1 and CDR2 are SGHRS and YFSETQ. The CDR3 here is CASTHRENTGELFF. In DNA form, the CDR3 reads TGCGCCAGCACCCACCGGGAGAACACCGGGGAGCTGTTTTTT.

The rearrangement joins TRBV29-1 to TRBJ1-4; unclear D gene. Germline V gene data show CDR1 as SQVTM and CDR2 as ANQGSEA. This CDR3 spans 15 amino acids. Trimming stripped 4 bases from V and 3 bases from J, with 15 bases between. CDR3 sequence (DNA): TGCAGCGTTGCGGTATCGGCCGAGTCTAATGAAAAACTGTTTTTT. It is translated as CSVAVSAESNEKLFF. Full variable domain (remainder filled in from reference TRBV29-1 and TRBJ1-4): SAVISQKPSRDICQRGTSLTIQCQVDSQVTMMFWYRQQPGQSLTLIATANQGSEATYESGFVIDKFPISRPNLTFSTLTVSNMSPEDSSIYLCSVAVSAESNEKLFFGSGTQLSVL.

The V and J genes are TRBV28 and TRBJ2-7; 7 bases are shared with TRBD1. The CDR3 consists of 16 residues. The germline V gene encodes CDR1 MDHEN and CDR2 SYDVKM. V shed 5 bases and J 5 bases; nucleotides not matched to a gene: 15. The CDR3 reads CASSPPDRAEGHEQYF. In DNA, the CDR3 is TGTGCCAGCAGTCCCCCCGACAGGGCCGAGGGCCACGAGCAGTACTTC.

The chain carries TRBV18 and TRBJ1-1; D gene ambiguous. V was shortened by 0 bases and J by 0 bases, with 5 bases between the two germline ends. Germline lookup yields CDR1 KGHSH and CDR2 LQKENI. The CDR3 is made up of 14 amino acids. CDR3 residues: CASSPPGMNTEAFF. The CDR3 DNA follows: TGTGCCAGCTCACCACCAGGGATGAACACTGAAGCTTTCTTT.

The chain has TRBV7-2 and TRBJ2-2; tentative D call: TRBD2 (6 bases). Between the trimmed V and J ends, which lost 8 bases and 4 bases, there was a span of 20 bases. Per germline, CDR1 SGHTA and CDR2 FQGNSA. The CDR3 has 16 amino acids. DNA for the CDR3: TGTGCCAGCGGCCAGGCCGGAGGGAGTATCACCGGGGAGCTGTTTTTT. Protein sequence: CASGQAGGSITGELFF. Drawing the rest from reference TRBV7-2 and TRBJ2-2, the complete variable domain is GAGVSQSPSNKVTEKGKDVELRCDPISGHTALYWYRQSLGQGLEFLIYFQGNSAPDKSGLPSDRFSAERTGGSVSTLTIQRTQQEDSAVYLCASGQAGGSITGELFFGEGSRLTVL.

The chain joins TRBV5-1 to TRBJ2-7, with D perhaps TRBD1 (6 bases). This CDR3 is built from 14 residues. Trimming pared 3 bases from V and 4 bases from J, leaving 14 bases between. Germline CDR1 SGHRS, CDR2 YFSETQ. The CDR3 sequence: CASSSSRGNYEQYF. The CDR3 DNA reads TGCGCCAGCAGCTCCTCGAGGGGGAATTACGAGCAGTACTTC. Together with reference TRBV5-1 and TRBJ2-7, the CDR3 gives the full variable domain: KAGVTQTPRYLIKTRGQQVTLSCSPISGHRSVSWYQQTPGQGLQFLFEYFSETQRNKGNFPGRFSGRQFSNSRSEMNVSTLELGDSALYLCASSSSRGNYEQYFGPGTRLTVT.

The chain has TRBV6-5 and TRBJ2-1; maybe TRBD2 (6 bases). From germline, CDR1 is MNHEY and CDR2 SVGAGI. The CDR3 has 15 amino acids. Trimming took 10 bases from V and 2 from J, leaving 18 bases between them. The CDR3 bases are TGTGCCACCGGCTCGGCGGGATTAGCCTACAATGAGCAGTTCTTC. Protein: CATGSAGLAYNEQFF.